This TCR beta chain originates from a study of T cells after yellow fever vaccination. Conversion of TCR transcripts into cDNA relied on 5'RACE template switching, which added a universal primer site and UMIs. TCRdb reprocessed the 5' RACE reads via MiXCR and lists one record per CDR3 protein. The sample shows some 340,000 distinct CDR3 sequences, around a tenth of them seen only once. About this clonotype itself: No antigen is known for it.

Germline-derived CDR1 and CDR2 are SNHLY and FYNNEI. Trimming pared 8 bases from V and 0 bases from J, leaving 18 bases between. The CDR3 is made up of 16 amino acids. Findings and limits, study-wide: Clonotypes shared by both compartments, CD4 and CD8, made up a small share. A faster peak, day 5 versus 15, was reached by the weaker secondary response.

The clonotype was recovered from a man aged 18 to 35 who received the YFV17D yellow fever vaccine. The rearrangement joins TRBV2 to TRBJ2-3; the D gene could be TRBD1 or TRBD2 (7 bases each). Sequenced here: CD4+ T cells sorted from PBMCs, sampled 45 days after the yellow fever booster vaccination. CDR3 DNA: TGTGCCAGCGGTCAGGGGGGGACGTTAAGCACAGATACGCAGTATTTT. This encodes CASGQGGTLSTDTQYF.